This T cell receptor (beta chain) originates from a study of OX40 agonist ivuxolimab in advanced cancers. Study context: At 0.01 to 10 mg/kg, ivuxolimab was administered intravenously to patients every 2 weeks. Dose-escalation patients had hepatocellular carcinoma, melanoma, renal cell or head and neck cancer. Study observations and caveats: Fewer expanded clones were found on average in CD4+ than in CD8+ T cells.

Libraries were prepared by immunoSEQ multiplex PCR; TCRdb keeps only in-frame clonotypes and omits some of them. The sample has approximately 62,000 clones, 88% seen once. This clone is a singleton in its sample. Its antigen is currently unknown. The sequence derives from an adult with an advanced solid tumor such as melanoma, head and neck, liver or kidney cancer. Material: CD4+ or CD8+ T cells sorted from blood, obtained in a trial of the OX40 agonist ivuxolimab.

CDR3 in amino acids: CASGRVGDTQYF. The CDR3 nucleotides read TGTGCCAGCGGACGGGTGGGGGATACGCAGTATTTT. The rearrangement joins TRBV7-2 to TRBJ2-3; D ambiguous. The CDR3 covers 12 residues. The V end was cut by 8 bases, the J end by 6 bases, with 12 bases between. Germline CDR1 and CDR2: SGHTA and FQGNSA.